This T cell receptor beta chain was documented in a study of blood T cell repertoires in COVID-19. CDR1 is MNHEY and CDR2 is SVGAGI in the germline V gene. The CDR3 is 13 amino acids. V was trimmed by 6 bases and J by 7 bases, leaving 10 bases between them. Assay: immunoSEQ multiplex PCR; the TCRdb copy retains only in-frame clones and omits some. The sample holds more than 65,000 clones, around three quarters seen once. The clonotype originates from a woman older than 75 with active or convalescent COVID-19. The chain has TRBV6-5 and TRBJ1-6; D possibly corresponds to TRBD1 (6 bases). The sequenced material came from peripheral blood. CDR3 residues: CASSGQHNSPLHF. The CDR3 coding sequence is TGTGCCAGCAGCGGACAGCACAATTCACCCCTCCACTTT.